Below, 14 T cell receptor beta chains from the same sample are listed, as sequenced in a study of blood T cell repertoires in COVID-19. TCRdb keeps only in-frame clones here, not all; method: immunoSEQ multiplex PCR. The repertoire includes some 210,000 clones, roughly 90% of them detected once, and around 4.8% sits in the top ten. Input material: peripheral blood. The receptors shown here come from a woman aged 40 to 50 with acute or convalescent COVID-19.

V is TRBV13 and J is TRBJ2-2; a possible D gene is TRBD1 (6 bases). Trimming pared 3 bases from V and 6 bases from J, leaving 14 bases between. There are 15 residues in the CDR3. CDR1 is PRHDT, CDR2 FYEKMQ, per germline (reference sequence). This CDR3 reads CASSFPTGIPGELFF. Written as DNA, the CDR3 is TGTGCCAGCAGCTTCCCCACAGGGATACCCGGGGAGCTGTTTTTT.

This chain uses TRBV5-6 with TRBJ1-2; the D is unclear. The CDR3 spans 14 residues. Germline-derived CDR1 and CDR2 are SGHDT and YYEEEE. V lost 5 bases, J lost 4 bases, and 15 bases lay in between. CDR3 sequence (DNA): TGTGCCAGCAGGTATGGACTGACCTCCTATGGCTACACCTTC. Residues: CASRYGLTSYGYTF.

This clone was observed a handful of times. As DNA, the CDR3 is TGTGCCAGCAGCTTGGGGGGGGTGACAAGAGAAGGGGAGCAGTACGTC. Amino acid sequence: CASSLGGVTREGEQYV. The chain uses TRBV5-4 and TRBJ2-7, with D tentatively TRBD2 (6 bases). Germline V lookup: CDR1 SGHNT, CDR2 YYREEE (reference sequence). V was clipped by 0 bases and J by 7 bases, with 20 bases between them. CDR3 size: 16 residues.

The V and J genes are TRBV6-5 and TRBJ2-7, with 10 bases that match TRBD2. The germline V gene has CDR1 MNHEY and CDR2 SVGAGI. V was clipped by 5 bases and J by 2 bases; unmatched bases: 3. The CDR3 totals 14 residues. CDR3 nucleotides: TGTGCCAGCAGTAGACTAGCGGGCCCCTACGAGCAGTACGTC. This translates into CASSRLAGPYEQYV.

The chain recombines TRBV9 with TRBJ1-2; TRBD1 matches at 9 bases. Germline lookup yields CDR1 SGDLS and CDR2 YYNGEE. The V gene end was trimmed by 6 bases and the J gene end by 5 bases; junction bases not matched to a gene: 5. The CDR3 sequence is 13 residues long. CDR3 nucleotide sequence: TGTGCCAGCACAGGGACAGGGTCGTATGGCTACACCTTC. As protein: CASTGTGSYGYTF.

V and J are TRBV4-1 and TRBJ1-5; the match to TRBD1 covers 7 bases. The CDR3 loop spans 15 amino acids. Per the germline V gene, CDR1 is MGHRA and CDR2 is YSYEKL. V was pared by 4 bases and J by 5 bases, with 8 bases of the junction left unmatched. The CDR3 bases are TGCGCCAGCAGCCTATACGACAGGGAATATCAGCCCCAGCATTTT. Its translation is CASSLYDREYQPQHF.

The chain links TRBV24-1 to TRBJ1-2, with TRBD1 identical over 9 bases. The CDR3 sequence is 16 residues long. V shed 2 bases, J shed 8 bases, and the junction held 11 bases outside the gene matches. CDR1 is KGHDR and CDR2 is SFDVKD in the germline V gene. CDR3 nucleotide sequence: TGTGCCACCAGTGATTGGGGGACAGGGTCGATAAGAGGCTACACCTTC. Amino acids: CATSDWGTGSIRGYTF.

V is TRBV11-2 and J is TRBJ2-7; 7 positions match TRBD2. CDR1 and CDR2 from the germline V gene are SGHAT and FQNNGV. V was clipped by 6 bases and J by 2 bases; unmatched bases: 7. The CDR3 sequence is 14 residues long. CDR3 loop: CASRSIAGPYEQYV. CDR3 nucleotide sequence: TGTGCCAGCAGGTCAATAGCGGGTCCCTACGAGCAGTACGTC.

The chain links TRBV18 to TRBJ2-6, with TRBD2 identical over 13 bases. This CDR3 is 17 amino acids long. CDR1 is KGHSH, CDR2 LQKENI, per germline. Trimming cost V 2 bases and J 2 bases; bases outside gene matches: 0. This chain's CDR3 is CASSPGTSGAGANVLTF. CDR3 sequence (DNA): TGTGCCAGCTCACCAGGGACTAGCGGGGCTGGGGCCAACGTCCTGACTTTC. The full variable domain, with the rest looked up from reference TRBV18 and TRBJ2-6, is NAGVMQNPRHLVRRRGQEARLRCSPMKGHSHVYWYRQLPEEGLKFMVYLQKENIIDESGMPKERFSAEFPKEGPSILRIQQVVRGDSAAYFCASSPGTSGAGANVLTFGAGSRLTVL.

This clone was detected a few times. J is TRBJ2-7 and V is TRBV6-2 or TRBV6-3; no firm D call. The CDR3 is made up of 14 amino acids. Between the trimmed V and J ends, which lost 4 bases and 3 bases, there was a span of 13 bases. CDR1 and CDR2 from the germline V gene are MNHEY and SVGEGT. The CDR3 loop is CASSLSEYYYEQYV. The CDR3 bases are TGTGCCAGCAGTTTGTCAGAATACTACTACGAGCAGTACGTC.

In this sample, this clone turned up many times. Within the sample, other DNA sequences also encode this same CDR3. The CDR3 nucleotides are TGTGCCACCAGCAGAGATCTCTCCTACGAGCAGTACGTC. Translated: CATSRDLSYEQYV. This rearrangement joins TRBV15 to TRBJ2-7, with no clear D. Trimming pared 0 bases from V and 0 bases from J, leaving 3 bases between. CDR3 length: 13 residues. Looked up from germline, CDR1 is LNHNV and CDR2 is YYDKDF (reference sequence).

The chain carries TRBV19 and TRBJ1-1; D is unclear. V was shortened by 1 base and J by 0 bases, with 12 bases between the two germline ends. The CDR3 is 16 amino acids. Germline V gives CDR1 LNHDA, CDR2 SQIVND (reference sequence). The CDR3 loop reads CASSIVRGNLNTEAFF. CDR3 bases: TGTGCCAGTAGTATAGTCCGGGGAAACTTGAACACTGAAGCTTTCTTT.

Concerning this clone: An end of the junction does not agree with germline; a read error may underlie this. The chain couples TRBV12-3 or TRBV12-4 to TRBJ2-1; no definite D call. The CDR3 extends over 11 amino acids. The CDR3 coding sequence is TGTGCCAGCAGTTTAGACAAGGAGCAGTTCTTC. Translation: CASSLDKEQFF.

This sequence joins TRBV5-1 and TRBJ1-1; 7 bases agree with TRBD1. This CDR3 has 12 amino acids. Germline loops: CDR1 SGHRS, CDR2 YFSETQ. After removal of 3 bases from V and 5 bases from J, the junction contained 1 base not matched to a gene. Written as DNA, the CDR3 is TGCGCCAGCAGCTCACAGGGGACTGAAGCTTTCTTT. Translation: CASSSQGTEAFF.